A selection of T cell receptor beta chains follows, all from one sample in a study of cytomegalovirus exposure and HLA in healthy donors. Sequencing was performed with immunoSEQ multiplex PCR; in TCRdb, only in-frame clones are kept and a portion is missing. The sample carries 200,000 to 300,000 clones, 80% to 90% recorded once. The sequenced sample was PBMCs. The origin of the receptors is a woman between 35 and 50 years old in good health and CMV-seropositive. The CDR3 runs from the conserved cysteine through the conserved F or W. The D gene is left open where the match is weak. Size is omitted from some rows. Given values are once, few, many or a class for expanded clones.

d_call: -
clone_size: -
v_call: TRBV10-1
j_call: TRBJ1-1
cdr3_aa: CASSEGRGEAFF
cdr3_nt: TGCGCCAGCAGTGAGGGGAGGGGTGAAGCTTTCTTT

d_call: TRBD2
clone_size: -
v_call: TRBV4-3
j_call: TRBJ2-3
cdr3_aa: CASSQGTTSTDTQYF
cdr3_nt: TGCGCCAGCAGCCAGGGGACTACTAGCACAGATACGCAGTATTTT

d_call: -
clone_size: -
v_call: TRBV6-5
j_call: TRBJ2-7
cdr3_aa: CASSDREHFYEQYF
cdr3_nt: TGTGCCAGCAGTGACCGGGAGCACTTCTACGAGCAGTACTTC

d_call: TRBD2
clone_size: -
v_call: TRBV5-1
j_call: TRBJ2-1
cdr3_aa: CASSLGLAVINEQFF
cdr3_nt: TGCGCCAGCAGCTTGGGACTAGCGGTAATCAATGAGCAGTTCTTC

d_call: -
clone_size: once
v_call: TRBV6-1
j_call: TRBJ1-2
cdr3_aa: CASSGLTANYGYTF
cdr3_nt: TGTGCCAGCAGTGGGCTGACAGCTAACTATGGCTACACCTTC

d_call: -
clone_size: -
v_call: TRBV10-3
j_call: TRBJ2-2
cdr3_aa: CAISESRDFTGELFF
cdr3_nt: TGTGCCATCAGTGAGTCCCGGGACTTCACCGGGGAGCTGTTTTTT

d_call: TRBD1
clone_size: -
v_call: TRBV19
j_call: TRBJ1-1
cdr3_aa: CASRMTGGNMNTEAFF
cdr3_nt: TGTGCCAGTAGGATGACAGGGGGCAATATGAACACTGAAGCTTTCTTT

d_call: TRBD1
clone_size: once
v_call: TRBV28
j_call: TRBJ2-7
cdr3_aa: CAGGDRGGSYEQYF
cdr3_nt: TGTGCCGGTGGGGACAGGGGAGGCTCCTACGAGCAGTACTTC

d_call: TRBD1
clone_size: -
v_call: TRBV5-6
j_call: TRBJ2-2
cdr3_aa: CASSFQGAVFGELFF
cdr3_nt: TGTGCCAGCAGCTTCCAGGGGGCCGTTTTCGGGGAGCTGTTTTTT

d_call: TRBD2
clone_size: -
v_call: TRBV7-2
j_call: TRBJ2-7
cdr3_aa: CASSNGTSGPYEQYF
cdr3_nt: TGTGCCAGCAGCAACGGGACTAGCGGGCCCTACGAGCAGTACTTC

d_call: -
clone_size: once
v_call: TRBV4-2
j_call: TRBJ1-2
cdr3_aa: CASSQDSGRASDPYGYTF
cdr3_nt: TGTGCCAGCAGCCAAGATAGCGGGAGGGCTTCTGACCCCTATGGCTACACCTTC

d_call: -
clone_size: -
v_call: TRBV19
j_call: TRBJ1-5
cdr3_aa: CASSMPRGSNQPQHF
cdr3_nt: TGTGCCAGTAGTATGCCTAGGGGTAGCAATCAGCCCCAGCATTTT

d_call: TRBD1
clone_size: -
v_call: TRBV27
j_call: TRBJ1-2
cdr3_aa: CASSPLGQGEAGYTF
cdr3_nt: TGTGCCAGCAGTCCGCTGGGGCAGGGGGAGGCTGGCTACACCTTC

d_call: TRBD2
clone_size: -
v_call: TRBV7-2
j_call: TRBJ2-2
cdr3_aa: CASSLGLAEQNTGELFF
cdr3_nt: TGTGCCAGCAGCCTGGGACTAGCAGAACAGAACACCGGGGAGCTGTTTTTT

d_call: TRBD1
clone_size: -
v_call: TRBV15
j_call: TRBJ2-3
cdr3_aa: CATSLGQVHTDTQYF
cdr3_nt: TGTGCCACCAGCCTTGGACAGGTCCACACAGATACGCAGTATTTT

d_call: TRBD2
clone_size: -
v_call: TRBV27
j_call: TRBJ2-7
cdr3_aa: CASSFNSGTSSYEQYF
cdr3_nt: TGTGCCAGCAGTTTTAATAGCGGGACGAGCTCCTACGAGCAGTACTTC

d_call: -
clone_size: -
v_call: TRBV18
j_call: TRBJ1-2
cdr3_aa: CASSPVEGGGYTF
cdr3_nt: TGTGCCAGCTCACCGGTAGAGGGCGGCGGCTACACCTTC

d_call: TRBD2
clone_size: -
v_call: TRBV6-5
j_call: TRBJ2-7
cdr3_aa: CASSWAMGLAGGEQYF
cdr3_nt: TGTGCCAGCAGTTGGGCTATGGGACTAGCGGGAGGCGAGCAGTACTTC

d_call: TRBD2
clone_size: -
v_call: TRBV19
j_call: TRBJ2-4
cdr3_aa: CASSSPGLGDIQYF
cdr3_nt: TGTGCCAGTAGTTCTCCGGGACTAGGCGACATTCAGTACTTC

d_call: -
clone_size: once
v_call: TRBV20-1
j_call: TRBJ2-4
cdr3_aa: CSAPSGVCEYF
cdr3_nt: TGCAGTGCTCCCTCGGGGGTTTGTGAGTACTTC

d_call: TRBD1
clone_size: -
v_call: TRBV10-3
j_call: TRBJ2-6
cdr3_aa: CASEQQGANGLTF
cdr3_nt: TGTGCCAGCGAGCAACAGGGGGCCAACGGCCTGACTTTC

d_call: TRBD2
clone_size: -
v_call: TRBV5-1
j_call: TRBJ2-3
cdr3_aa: CASSLAPSGKGTDTQYF
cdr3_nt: TGCGCCAGCAGCTTGGCCCCTAGCGGGAAGGGGACAGATACGCAGTATTTT

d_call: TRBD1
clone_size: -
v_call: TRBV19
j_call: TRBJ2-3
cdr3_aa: CASRRDRGADTQYF
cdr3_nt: TGTGCCAGTAGGAGAGACAGGGGCGCAGATACGCAGTATTTT

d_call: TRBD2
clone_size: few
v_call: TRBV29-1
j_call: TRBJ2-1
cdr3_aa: CSVSSGNNEQFF
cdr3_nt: TGCAGCGTATCTAGCGGGAACAATGAGCAGTTCTTC

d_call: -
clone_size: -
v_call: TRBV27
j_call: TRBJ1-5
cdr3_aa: CASRLERDSNQPQHF
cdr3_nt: TGTGCCAGCAGATTAGAGCGGGATAGCAATCAGCCCCAGCATTTT

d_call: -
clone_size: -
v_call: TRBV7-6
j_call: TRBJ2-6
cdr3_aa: CASSLRPGAGANVLTF
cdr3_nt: TGTGCCAGCAGCTTACGCCCCGGGGCTGGGGCCAACGTCCTGACTTTC

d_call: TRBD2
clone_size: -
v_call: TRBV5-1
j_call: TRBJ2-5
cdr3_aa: CASSLAIAGSQETQYF
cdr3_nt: TGCGCCAGCAGCTTGGCAATAGCGGGTTCACAAGAGACCCAGTACTTC

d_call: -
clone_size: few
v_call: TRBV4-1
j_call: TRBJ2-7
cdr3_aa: CASSTTGEQYF
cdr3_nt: TGCGCCAGCAGCACCACTGGCGAGCAGTACTTC

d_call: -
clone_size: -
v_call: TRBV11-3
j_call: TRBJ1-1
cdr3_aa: CASSLWAGQASNTEAFF
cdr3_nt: TGTGCCAGCAGCTTATGGGCAGGGCAAGCGTCTAACACTGAAGCTTTCTTT

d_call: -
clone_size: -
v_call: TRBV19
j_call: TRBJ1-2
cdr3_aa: CASSMGGGGTTTGGYTF
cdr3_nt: TGTGCCAGTAGTATGGGGGGAGGCGGCACAACCACGGGGGGCTACACCTTC

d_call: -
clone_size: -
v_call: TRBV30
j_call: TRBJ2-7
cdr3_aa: CAWSVRGSYEQYF
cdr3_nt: TGTGCCTGGAGTGTACGTGGCAGTTACGAGCAGTACTTC

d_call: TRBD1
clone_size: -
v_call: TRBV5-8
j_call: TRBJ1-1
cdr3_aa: CASHIPSGGTEAFF
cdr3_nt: TGTGCCAGTCATATCCCCTCAGGGGGCACTGAAGCTTTCTTT

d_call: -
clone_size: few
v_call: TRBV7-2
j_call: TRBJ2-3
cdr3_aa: CASSLGRPQVTDTQYF
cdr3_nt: TGTGCCAGCAGCCTAGGGAGGCCCCAAGTCACAGATACGCAGTATTTT

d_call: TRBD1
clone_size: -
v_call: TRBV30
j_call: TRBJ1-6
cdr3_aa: CAWNRDRGNSPLHF
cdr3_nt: TGTGCCTGGAATAGGGACAGGGGTAATTCACCCCTCCACTTT

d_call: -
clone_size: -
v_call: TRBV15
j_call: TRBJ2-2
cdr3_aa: CATSRGDTGLGELFF
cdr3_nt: TGTGCCACCAGCAGAGGGGACACCGGTCTCGGGGAGCTGTTTTTT

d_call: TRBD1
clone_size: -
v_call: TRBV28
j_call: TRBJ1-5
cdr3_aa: CASARQGNNQPQHF
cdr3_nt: TGTGCCAGCGCCCGACAGGGGAACAATCAGCCCCAGCATTTT

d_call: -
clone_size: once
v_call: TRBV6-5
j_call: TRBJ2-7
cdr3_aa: CASSYDPAGSYKQYF
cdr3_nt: TGTGCCAGCAGTTACGACCCAGCGGGCTCCTACAAGCAGTACTTC

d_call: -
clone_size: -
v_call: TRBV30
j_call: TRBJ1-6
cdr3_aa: CAWSRDTYNSPLHF
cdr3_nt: TGTGCCTGGAGTCGGGACACCTATAATTCACCCCTCCACTTT

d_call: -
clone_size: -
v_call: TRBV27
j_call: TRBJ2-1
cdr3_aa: CASSLNMGDEQFF
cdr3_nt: TGTGCCAGCAGTCTCAATATGGGCGATGAGCAGTTCTTC

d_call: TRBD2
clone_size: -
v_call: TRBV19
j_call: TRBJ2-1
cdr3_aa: CASQTGLAGFEQFF
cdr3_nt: TGTGCCAGTCAAACGGGGCTAGCGGGATTCGAGCAGTTCTTC

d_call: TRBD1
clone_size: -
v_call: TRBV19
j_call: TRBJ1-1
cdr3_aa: CASSFKTGGVGTEAFF
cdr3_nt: TGTGCCAGTAGTTTCAAGACAGGGGGAGTGGGAACTGAAGCTTTCTTT

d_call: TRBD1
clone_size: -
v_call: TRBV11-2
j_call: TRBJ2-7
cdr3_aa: CASSIQGFAEQYF
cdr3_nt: TGTGCCAGCAGCATACAGGGGTTTGCCGAGCAGTACTTC

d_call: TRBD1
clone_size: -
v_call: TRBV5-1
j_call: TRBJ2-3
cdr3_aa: CASSSRQGSDTQYF
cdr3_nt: TGCGCCAGCAGCTCTAGACAGGGCTCAGATACGCAGTATTTT

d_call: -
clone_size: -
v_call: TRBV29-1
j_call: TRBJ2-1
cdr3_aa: CSVQWTGTYVYNEQFF
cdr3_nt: TGCAGCGTTCAATGGACCGGGACATACGTATACAATGAGCAGTTCTTC

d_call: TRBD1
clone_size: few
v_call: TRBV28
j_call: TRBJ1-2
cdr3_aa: CASSLWGRQGAKSYTF
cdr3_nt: TGTGCCAGCAGTTTATGGGGGAGACAGGGGGCAAAGAGCTACACCTTC

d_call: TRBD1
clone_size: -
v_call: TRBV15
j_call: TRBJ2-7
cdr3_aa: CATSPRGTGGSYEQYF
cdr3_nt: TGTGCCACCAGCCCTAGGGGGACAGGGGGTTCCTACGAGCAGTACTTC

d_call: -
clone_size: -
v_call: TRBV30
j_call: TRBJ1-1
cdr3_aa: CAWSVEGRAFF
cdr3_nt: TGTGCCTGGAGTGTGGAGGGGAGAGCTTTCTTT

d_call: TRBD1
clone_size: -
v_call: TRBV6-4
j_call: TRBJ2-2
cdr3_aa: CASSEGTGFGTGELFF
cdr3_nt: TGTGCCAGCAGTGAAGGGACAGGGTTTGGCACCGGGGAGCTGTTTTTT

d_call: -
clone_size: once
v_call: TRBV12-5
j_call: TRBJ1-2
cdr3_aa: CASGGSVSYGYTF
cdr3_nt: TGTGCTAGTGGAGGCAGCGTCTCCTATGGCTACACCTTC

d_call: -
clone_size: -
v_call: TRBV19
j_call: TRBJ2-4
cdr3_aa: CASSILLENIQYF
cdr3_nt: TGTGCCAGTAGTATACTTCTAGAAAACATTCAGTACTTC

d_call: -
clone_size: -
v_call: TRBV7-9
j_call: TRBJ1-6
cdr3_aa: CASSLEIRYSPLHF
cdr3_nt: TGTGCCAGCAGCTTAGAGATTAGATATTCACCCCTCCACTTT

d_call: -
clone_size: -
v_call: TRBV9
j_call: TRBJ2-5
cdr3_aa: CASSVAATWETQYF
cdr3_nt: TGTGCCAGCAGCGTAGCTGCTACTTGGGAGACCCAGTACTTC

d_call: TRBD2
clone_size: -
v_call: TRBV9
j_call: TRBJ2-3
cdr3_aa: CASSESLAGGPQDTQYF
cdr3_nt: TGTGCCAGCAGCGAGTCGCTAGCGGGAGGGCCGCAAGATACGCAGTATTTT

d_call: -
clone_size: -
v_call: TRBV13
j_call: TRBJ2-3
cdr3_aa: CASSSQEETDTQYF
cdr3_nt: TGTGCCAGCAGCTCGCAGGAAGAAACAGATACGCAGTATTTT

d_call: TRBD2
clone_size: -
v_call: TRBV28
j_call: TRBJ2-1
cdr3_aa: CASSLQGVWRETYNEQFF
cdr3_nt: TGTGCCAGCAGTTTACAGGGTGTTTGGCGGGAGACCTACAATGAGCAGTTCTTC

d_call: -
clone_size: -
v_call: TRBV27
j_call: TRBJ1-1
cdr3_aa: CASRREDMNTEAFF
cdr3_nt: TGTGCCAGCAGGCGCGAAGACATGAACACTGAAGCTTTCTTT

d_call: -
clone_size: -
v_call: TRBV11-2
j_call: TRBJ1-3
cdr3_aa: CASSSPRDSGNTIYF
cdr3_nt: TGTGCCAGCAGCTCCCCGCGCGACTCTGGAAACACCATATATTTT

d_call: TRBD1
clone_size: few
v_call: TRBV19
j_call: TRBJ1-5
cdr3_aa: CATTIQGAYQPQHF
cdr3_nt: TGTGCCACCACAATACAGGGGGCGTATCAGCCCCAGCATTTT

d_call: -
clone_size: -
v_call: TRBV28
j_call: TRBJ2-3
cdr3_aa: CASSLARYSTDTQYF
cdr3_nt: TGTGCCAGCAGTTTAGCCAGGTATAGCACAGATACGCAGTATTTT